This TCR beta chain is from a study of PD-1 blockade in classical Hodgkin lymphoma. Across the whole study: Patients were given intravenous nivolumab, 3 mg/kg, every 2 weeks.

Following autologous stem cell transplantation, relapse occurred in every patient, and exposure to brentuximab vedotin varied. A note on this clone: The antigen is not known.

The CDR3 has 16 residues. Germline V gene lookup returns CDR1 LNHDA and CDR2 SQIVND (reference sequence). V was shortened by 2 bases and J by 7 bases, with 18 bases between the two germline ends. Study findings and constraints: Newly diagnosed patients were said to have less baseline TCR diversity than healthy donors did.

TCRdb keeps only in-frame clones here, not all; method: immunoSEQ multiplex PCR. This sample has fewer than 50,000 clones, with 85% to 90% found just once. The sequencing used peripheral blood mononuclear cells (PBMCs), collected before the second cycle of nivolumab. The rearrangement joins TRBV19 to TRBJ2-1; TRBD2 might be the D (6 bases). The TCR originated in a human donor with classical Hodgkin lymphoma. As DNA, the CDR3 is TGTGCCAGTAGTATAAAGGGCGGGATATACGGGAATGAGCAGTTCTTC. It translates to CASSIKGGIYGNEQFF.